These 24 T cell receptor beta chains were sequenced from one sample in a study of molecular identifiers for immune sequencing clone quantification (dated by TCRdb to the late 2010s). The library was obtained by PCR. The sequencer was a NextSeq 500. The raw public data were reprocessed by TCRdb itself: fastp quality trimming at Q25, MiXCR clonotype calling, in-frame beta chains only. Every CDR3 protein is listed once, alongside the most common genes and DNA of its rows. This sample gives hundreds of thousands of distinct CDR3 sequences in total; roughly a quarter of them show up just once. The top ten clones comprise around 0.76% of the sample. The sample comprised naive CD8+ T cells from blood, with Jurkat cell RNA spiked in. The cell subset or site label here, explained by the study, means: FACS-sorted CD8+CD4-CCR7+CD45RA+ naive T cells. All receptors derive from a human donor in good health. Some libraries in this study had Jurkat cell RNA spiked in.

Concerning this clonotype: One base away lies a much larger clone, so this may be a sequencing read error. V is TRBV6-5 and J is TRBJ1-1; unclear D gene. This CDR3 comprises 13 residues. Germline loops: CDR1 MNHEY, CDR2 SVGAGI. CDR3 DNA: TGTGCCAGCAGTTACACATCCAGCACTGAAGCTCTCTTT. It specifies CASSYTSSTEALF.

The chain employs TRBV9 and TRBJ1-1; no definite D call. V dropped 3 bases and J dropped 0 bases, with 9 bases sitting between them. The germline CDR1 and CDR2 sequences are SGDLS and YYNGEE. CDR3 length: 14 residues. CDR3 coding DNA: TGTGCCAGCAGCGACAGTACCATGAACACTGAAGCTTTCTTT. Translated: CASSDSTMNTEAFF.

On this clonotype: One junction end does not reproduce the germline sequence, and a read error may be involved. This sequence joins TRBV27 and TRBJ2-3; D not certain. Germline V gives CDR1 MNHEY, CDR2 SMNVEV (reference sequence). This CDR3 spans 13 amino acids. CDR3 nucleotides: TGTGCCAGCAGTTTTACCCTCACAGCTACGCAGTATTTT. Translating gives CASSFTLTATQYF.

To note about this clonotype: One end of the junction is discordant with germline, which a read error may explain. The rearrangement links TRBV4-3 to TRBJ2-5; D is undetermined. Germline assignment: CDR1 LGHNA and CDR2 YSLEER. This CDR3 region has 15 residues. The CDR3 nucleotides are TGCGCCAGCAGCCAAGATTATTGGCCGCCCTCGGCCCAGTCCTTC. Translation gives CASSQDYWPPSAQSF.

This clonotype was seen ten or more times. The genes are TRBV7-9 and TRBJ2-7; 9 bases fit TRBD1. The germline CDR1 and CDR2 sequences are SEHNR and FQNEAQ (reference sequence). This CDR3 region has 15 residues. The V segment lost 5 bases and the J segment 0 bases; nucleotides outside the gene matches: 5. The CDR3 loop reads CASSAGTGSSYEQYF. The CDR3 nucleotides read TGTGCCAGCAGCGCCGGGACAGGGAGCTCCTACGAGCAGTACTTC.

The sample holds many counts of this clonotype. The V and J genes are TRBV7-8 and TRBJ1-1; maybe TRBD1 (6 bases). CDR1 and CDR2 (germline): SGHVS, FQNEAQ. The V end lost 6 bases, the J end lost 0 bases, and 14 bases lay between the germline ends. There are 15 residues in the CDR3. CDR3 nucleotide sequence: TGTGCCAGCAGAGAGGGGTCAGGGGTGAACACTGAAGCTTTCTTT. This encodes CASREGSGVNTEAFF. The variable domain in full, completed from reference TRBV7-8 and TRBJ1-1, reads GAGVSQSPRYKVAKRGQDVALRCDPISGHVSLFWYQQALGQGPEFLTYFQNEAQLDKSGLPSDRFFAERPEGSVSTLKIQRTQQEDSAVYLCASREGSGVNTEAFFGQGTRLTVV.

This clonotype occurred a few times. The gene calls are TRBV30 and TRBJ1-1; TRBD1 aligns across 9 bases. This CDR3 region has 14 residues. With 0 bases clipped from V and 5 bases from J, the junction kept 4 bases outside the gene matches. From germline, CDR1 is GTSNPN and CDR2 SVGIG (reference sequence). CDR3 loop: CAWSVTGGVTEAFF. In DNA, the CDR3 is TGTGCCTGGAGTGTAACAGGGGGCGTAACTGAAGCTTTCTTT.

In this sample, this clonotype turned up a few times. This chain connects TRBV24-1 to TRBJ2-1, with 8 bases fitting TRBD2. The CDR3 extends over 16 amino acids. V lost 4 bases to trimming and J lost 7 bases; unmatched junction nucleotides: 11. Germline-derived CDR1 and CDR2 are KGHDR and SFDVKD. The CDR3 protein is CATSEQTGLGQNEQFF. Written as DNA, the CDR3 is TGTGCCACCAGTGAACAAACGGGACTAGGCCAGAATGAGCAGTTCTTC.

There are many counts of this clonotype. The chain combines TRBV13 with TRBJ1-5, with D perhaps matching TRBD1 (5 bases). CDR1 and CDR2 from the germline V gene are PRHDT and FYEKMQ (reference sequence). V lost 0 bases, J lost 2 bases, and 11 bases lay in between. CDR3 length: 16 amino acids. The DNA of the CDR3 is TGTGCCAGCAGCTTAGGGCCCAGGGTGGGCAATCAGCCCCAGCATTTT. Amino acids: CASSLGPRVGNQPQHF. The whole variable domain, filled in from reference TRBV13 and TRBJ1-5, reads AAGVIQSPRHLIKEKRETATLKCYPIPRHDTVYWYQQGPGQDPQFLISFYEKMQSDKGSIPDRFSAQQFSDYHSELNMSSLELGDSALYFCASSLGPRVGNQPQHFGDGTRLSIL.

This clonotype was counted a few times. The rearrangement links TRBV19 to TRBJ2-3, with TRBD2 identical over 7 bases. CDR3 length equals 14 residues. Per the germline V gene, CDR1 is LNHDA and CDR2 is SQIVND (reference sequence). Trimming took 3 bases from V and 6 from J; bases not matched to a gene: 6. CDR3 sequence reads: CASSMGGSLDTQYF. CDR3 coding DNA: TGTGCCAGTAGTATGGGCGGGAGCTTGGATACGCAGTATTTT.

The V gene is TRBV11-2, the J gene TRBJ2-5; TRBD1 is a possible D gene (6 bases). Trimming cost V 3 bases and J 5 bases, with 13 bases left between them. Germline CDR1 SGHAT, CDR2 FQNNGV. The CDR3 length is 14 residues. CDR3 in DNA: TGTGCCAGCAGCTTGGAGGCAGGGGATGAGACCCAGTACTTC. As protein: CASSLEAGDETQYF.

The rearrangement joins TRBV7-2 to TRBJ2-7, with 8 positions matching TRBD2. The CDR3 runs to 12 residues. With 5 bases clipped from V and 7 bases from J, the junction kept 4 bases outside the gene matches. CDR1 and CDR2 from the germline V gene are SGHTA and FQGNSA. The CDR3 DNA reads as TGTGCCAGCAGCCTACCTAGCGGGGAGCAGTACTTC. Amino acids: CASSLPSGEQYF.

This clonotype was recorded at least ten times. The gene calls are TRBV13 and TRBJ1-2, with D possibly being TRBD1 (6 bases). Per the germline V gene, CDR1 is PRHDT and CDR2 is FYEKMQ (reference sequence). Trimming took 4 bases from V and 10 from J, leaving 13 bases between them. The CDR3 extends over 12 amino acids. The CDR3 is CASSSDSRNYTF. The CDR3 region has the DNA TGTGCCAGCAGCTCGGACAGTCGTAACTACACCTTC. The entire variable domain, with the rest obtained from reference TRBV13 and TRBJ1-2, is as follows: AAGVIQSPRHLIKEKRETATLKCYPIPRHDTVYWYQQGPGQDPQFLISFYEKMQSDKGSIPDRFSAQQFSDYHSELNMSSLELGDSALYFCASSSDSRNYTFGSGTRLTVV.

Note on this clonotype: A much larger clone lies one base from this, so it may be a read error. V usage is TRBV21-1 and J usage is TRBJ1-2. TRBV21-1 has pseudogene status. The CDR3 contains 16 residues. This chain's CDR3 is CASSKAAVRANCGYTF. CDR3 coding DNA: TGTGCCAGCAGCAAAGCCGCCGTCAGAGCTAACTGTGGCTACACCTTC.

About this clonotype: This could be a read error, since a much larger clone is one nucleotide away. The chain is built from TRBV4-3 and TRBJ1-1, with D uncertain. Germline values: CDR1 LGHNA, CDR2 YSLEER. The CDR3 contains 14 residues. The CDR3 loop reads CASSQDSVNTEASF. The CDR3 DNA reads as TGCGCCAGCAGCCAAGATTCTGTGAACACTGAAGCTTCCTTT.

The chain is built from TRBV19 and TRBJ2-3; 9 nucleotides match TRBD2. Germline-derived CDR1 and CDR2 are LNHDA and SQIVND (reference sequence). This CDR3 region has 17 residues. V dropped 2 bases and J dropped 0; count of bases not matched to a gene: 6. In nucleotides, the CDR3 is TGTGCCAGTAGTATATCTCTAGCGGGGATTAGCACAGATACGCAGTATTTT. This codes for CASSISLAGISTDTQYF. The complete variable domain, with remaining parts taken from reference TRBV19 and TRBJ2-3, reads DGGITQSPKYLFRKEGQNVTLSCEQNLNHDAMYWYRQDPGQGLRLIYYSQIVNDFQKGDIAEGYSVSREKKESFPLTVTSAQKNPTAFYLCASSISLAGISTDTQYFGPGTRLTVL.

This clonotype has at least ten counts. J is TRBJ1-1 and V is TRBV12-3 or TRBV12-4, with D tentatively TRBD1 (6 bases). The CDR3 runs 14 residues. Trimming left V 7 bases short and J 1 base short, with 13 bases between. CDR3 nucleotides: TGTGCCAGCAAAATGGGGGCCTCGAACACTGAAGCTTTCTTT. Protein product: CASKMGASNTEAFF.

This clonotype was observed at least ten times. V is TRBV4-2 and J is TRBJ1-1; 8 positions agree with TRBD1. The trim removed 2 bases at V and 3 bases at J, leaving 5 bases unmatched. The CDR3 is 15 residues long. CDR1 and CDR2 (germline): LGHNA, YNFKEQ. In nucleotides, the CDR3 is TGTGCCAGCAGCCAAAAGACAGGGGTCTACACTGAAGCTTTCTTT. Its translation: CASSQKTGVYTEAFF.

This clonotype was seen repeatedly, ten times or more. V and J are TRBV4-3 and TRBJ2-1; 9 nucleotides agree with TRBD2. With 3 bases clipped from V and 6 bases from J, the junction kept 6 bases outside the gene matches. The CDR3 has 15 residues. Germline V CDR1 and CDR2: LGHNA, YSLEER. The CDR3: CASSHRLAAFNEQFF. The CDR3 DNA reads TGCGCCAGCAGCCATAGACTAGCGGCCTTCAATGAGCAGTTCTTC.

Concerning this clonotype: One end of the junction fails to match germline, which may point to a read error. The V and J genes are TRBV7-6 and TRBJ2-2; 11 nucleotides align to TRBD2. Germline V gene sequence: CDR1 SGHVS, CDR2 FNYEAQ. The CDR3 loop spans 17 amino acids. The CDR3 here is CASSLVASGRYTGEPFF. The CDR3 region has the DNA TGTGCCAGCAGCTTAGTGGCTAGCGGGAGGTACACCGGGGAGCCGTTTTTT.

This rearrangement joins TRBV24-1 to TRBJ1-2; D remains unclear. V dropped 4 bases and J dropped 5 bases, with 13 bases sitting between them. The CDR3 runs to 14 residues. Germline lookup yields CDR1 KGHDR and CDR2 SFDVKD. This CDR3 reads CATSEVERLYGYTF. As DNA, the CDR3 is TGTGCCACCAGTGAAGTTGAGAGATTATATGGCTACACCTTC.

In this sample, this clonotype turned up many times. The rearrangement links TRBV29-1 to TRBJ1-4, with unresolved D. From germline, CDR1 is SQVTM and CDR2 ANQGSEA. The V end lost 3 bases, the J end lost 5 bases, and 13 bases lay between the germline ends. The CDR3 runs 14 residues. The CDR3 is CSVDEDGTNEKLFF. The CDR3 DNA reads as TGCAGCGTTGACGAGGACGGAACAAATGAAAAACTGTTTTTT.

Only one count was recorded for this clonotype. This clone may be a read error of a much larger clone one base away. CDR3 bases: TGTGCCAGTAGTCTTGCTCCGGGCAGGGGTAACGAGCAGTACTTC. This translates into CASSLAPGRGNEQYF. This chain uses TRBV19 with TRBJ2-7; perhaps TRBD1 as D (6 bases). The germline V gene has CDR1 LNHDA and CDR2 SQIVND (reference sequence). CDR3 length equals 15 residues. V was pared by 5 bases and J by 5 bases, with 19 bases between.

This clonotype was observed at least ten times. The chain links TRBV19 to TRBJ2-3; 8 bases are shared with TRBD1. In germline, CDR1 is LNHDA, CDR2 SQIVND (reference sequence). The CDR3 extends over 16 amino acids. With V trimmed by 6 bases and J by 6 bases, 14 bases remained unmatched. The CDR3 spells CASRRTGQGSVDTQYF. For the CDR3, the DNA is TGTGCCAGTAGGAGAACCGGACAGGGATCCGTGGATACGCAGTATTTT.